Given below is one TCR beta chain in context. Its antigen is currently unknown. The authors sequenced patients whose flow cytometry had shown CD8+CD57+ cell expansion. The enrolled patients all had severe acquired aplastic anemia. Patients were treatment-naive when blood was sampled. The sample comes from a study of CD8+CD57+ T cells in acquired aplastic anemia. Study results and limitations: Between patients and controls, CD8+ Simpson's diversity did not vary significantly.

The template for TCR beta VDJ and CDR3 sequence profiling was genomic DNA. TCRdb analysed the reads with MiXCR anew, one entry per CDR3 protein. The sample has 55,000 to 60,000 distinct CDR3 sequences, roughly 60% seen once. V dropped 6 bases and J dropped 0 bases, with 14 bases sitting between them. The length of the CDR3 is 15 residues. Germline CDR1 and CDR2: SNHLY and FYNNEI. The clonotype comes from a human donor with aplastic anemia. The chain recombines TRBV2 with TRBJ1-1, with D perhaps TRBD1 (6 bases). The sequenced sample consisted of sorted CD4+, CD8+, or CD8+CD57+ T cells (not recorded which) from PBMCs. CDR3 nucleotide sequence: TGTGCCAGCAGCGAACAGGGTATGATGAACACTGAAGCTTTCTTT. Encoded protein: CASSEQGMMNTEAFF.